Listed here are 30 T cell receptor beta chains from one sample, sequenced in a study of beta chain features in type 1 diabetes. Antigen specificity for these receptors is unknown. Findings of the study overall: A moderate, significant TCRB CDR3 shortening appeared in type 1 diabetes across four CD4+ subsets.

Investigators reverse transcribed all isolated RNA, so they sequenced expressed TCRB transcripts. Sequenced by immunoSEQ multiplex PCR; TCRdb stores in-frame clones only, minus some. The sample lists roughly 730,000 clones; around 15% were seen once. Source material: naive CD4+ T cells from blood. These receptors were taken from a man between 18 and 29 years old with type 1 diabetes.

This rearrangement joins TRBV23-1 to TRBJ1-4, with a possible D match to TRBD1 (5 bases). TRBV23-1 is annotated as an ORF whose role is uncertain. CDR3 length: 16 residues. Trimming shortened V by 0 bases and J by 8 bases, and 16 bases separated the two germline ends. The CDR3 DNA sequence: TGCGCCAGCAGTCAATCCACAGGCCCCTGGAGGGAAAAACTGTTTTTT. The encoded protein is CASSQSTGPWREKLFF.

The CDR3 reads CASSQTGQGSNQPQHF. In DNA, the CDR3 is TGTGCCAGCAGCCAAACGGGCCAGGGTTCAAATCAGCCCCAGCATTTT. This chain links TRBV13 with TRBJ1-5, with D tentatively TRBD1 (5 bases). There are 16 residues in the CDR3. Germline V CDR1 and CDR2: PRHDT, FYEKMQ (reference sequence). Deletions cut 5 bases from V and 4 bases from J, with 18 bases between.

The V call is TRBV10-3, the J call TRBJ2-5; weak D call: TRBD2 (6 bases). Trimming removed 6 bases at V and 2 bases at J, with 16 bases between. Germline V CDR1 and CDR2: ENHRY, SYGVKD. The CDR3 runs to 15 residues. The CDR3 spells CAISPRGTAQETQYF. CDR3 DNA: TGTGCCATCAGCCCCCGGGGGACCGCACAAGAGACCCAGTACTTC.

This clone has only a few counts. This chain joins TRBV6-1 and TRBJ2-7; 10 bases align to TRBD2. The V segment lost 2 bases and the J segment 4 bases; nucleotides outside the gene matches: 8. Germline loops: CDR1 MNHNS, CDR2 SASEGT. CDR3 size: 16 residues. The CDR3 protein is CASSEIGASGGYEQYF. The CDR3 DNA is TGTGCCAGCAGTGAAATAGGAGCTAGCGGGGGATACGAGCAGTACTTC.

This clone was detected only a few times. V usage is TRBV11-2 and J usage is TRBJ2-1; D gene uncertain. The ends were cut back, 5 bases at V and 7 bases at J, with 9 bases in the middle. CDR3 length equals 12 residues. Germline lookup yields CDR1 SGHAT and CDR2 FQNNGV. CDR3 bases: TGTGCCAGCAGCAAATTGGGAAATGAGCAGTTCTTC. Amino acids: CASSKLGNEQFF.

The gene calls are TRBV15 and TRBJ2-7; the D is unclear. V lost 0 bases to trimming and J lost 6 bases, with 9 bases between them. Germline V gene sequence: CDR1 LNHNV, CDR2 YYDKDF (reference sequence). The CDR3 runs to 13 residues. CDR3 nucleotide sequence: TGTGCCACCAGCAGAGATCGGGTAGCCGAGCAGTACTTC. Its protein product is CATSRDRVAEQYF.

This clone was seen more than once but under ten times. The chain employs TRBV4-1 and TRBJ2-7; TRBD1 might be the D (5 bases). Trimming took 4 bases from V and 3 from J, leaving 13 bases between them. Germline V gives CDR1 MGHRA, CDR2 YSYEKL. The CDR3 sequence is 14 residues long. This chain's CDR3 is CASSPRVGIYEQYF. The CDR3 bases are TGCGCCAGCAGCCCCAGGGTCGGTATCTACGAGCAGTACTTC.

The J gene is TRBJ2-3, the V gene TRBV6-4; D is uncertain. Trimming removed 3 bases from V and 7 bases from J, with 11 bases in between. In germline, CDR1 is MRHNA, CDR2 SNTAGT. The CDR3 runs to 13 residues. The CDR3 is CASSEGVPNTQYF. The CDR3 DNA sequence: TGTGCCAGCAGTGAAGGTGTTCCTAATACGCAGTATTTT.

The V gene is TRBV29-1, the J gene TRBJ2-3; no reliable D call. Trimming shortened V by 3 bases and J by 3 bases, and 7 bases separated the two germline ends. The CDR3 totals 12 residues. The V gene's germline CDR1 is SQVTM and CDR2 ANQGSEA. In DNA form, the CDR3 reads TGCAGCGTTGATCATGGGACAGATACGCAGTATTTT. Protein: CSVDHGTDTQYF.

This clone was counted between two and nine times. The chain couples TRBV9 to TRBJ2-2; D perhaps matches TRBD2 (6 bases). The V end was cut by 2 bases, the J end by 4 bases, with 6 bases between. This CDR3 region has 13 residues. Per the germline V gene, CDR1 is SGDLS and CDR2 is YYNGEE. CDR3 residues: CASSVSGTGELFF. In DNA form, the CDR3 reads TGTGCCAGCAGCGTTAGCGGCACCGGGGAGCTGTTTTTT.

This clone was counted between two and nine times. The J gene is TRBJ2-1, the V gene TRBV25-1; D is undetermined. CDR1 MGHDK and CDR2 SYGVNS come from the germline V gene. This CDR3 has 13 residues. Trimming left V 5 bases short and J 9 bases short, with 14 bases between. The CDR3, as DNA: TGTGCCAGCAGTAAACGACACACGGGTGAGCAGTTCTTC. As protein: CASSKRHTGEQFF.

V and J are TRBV4-1 and TRBJ2-3; 12 positions agree with TRBD2. CDR1 is MGHRA and CDR2 is YSYEKL in the germline V gene. Losses at the gene ends were 4 bases for V and 4 bases for J; bases not matched to a gene: 12. The CDR3 sequence is 18 residues long. The DNA for the CDR3 is TGCGCCAGCAGCCGCTCTAGCGGGGGGGCCGTTTTTGCAGATACGCAGTATTTT. Its protein is CASSRSSGGAVFADTQYF.

The sample holds a few counts of this clone. The J gene is TRBJ2-3, the V gene TRBV7-8; 9 bases are shared with TRBD1. Germline V CDR1 and CDR2: SGHVS, FQNEAQ. With V trimmed by 7 bases and J by 0 bases, 8 bases remained unmatched. The CDR3 covers 16 residues. The CDR3 spells CASTFGTGLSTDTQYF. In nucleotides, the CDR3 is TGTGCCAGCACCTTCGGGACAGGGCTTAGCACAGATACGCAGTATTTT.

This clone was recorded a few times. J is TRBJ2-7 and V is TRBV6-5, with D perhaps TRBD1 (6 bases). This CDR3 has 13 residues. Between the trimmed V and J ends, which lost 4 bases and 7 bases, there was a span of 14 bases. Germline CDR1 MNHEY, CDR2 SVGAGI. The CDR3 nucleotides are TGTGCCAGCAGTTTTGGACAGTCTCGAGAGCAGTACTTC. Translated: CASSFGQSREQYF.

The V call is TRBV30, the J call TRBJ2-1; TRBD1 is a possible D gene (5 bases). Germline CDR1 reads GTSNPN; CDR2 reads SVGIG (reference sequence). V was shortened by 0 bases and J by 9 bases, with 15 bases between the two germline ends. The CDR3 is 14 amino acids. The CDR3 nucleotides read TGTGCCTGGAGTGTTTTGGGGCCCAGGATTGAGCAGTTCTTC. It codes for CAWSVLGPRIEQFF.

This clone has only a few counts. This chain connects TRBV28 to TRBJ1-5; a possible D gene is TRBD1 (5 bases). The V gene's germline CDR1 is MDHEN and CDR2 SYDVKM. Trimming shortened V by 6 bases and J by 6 bases, and 15 bases separated the two germline ends. The CDR3 runs to 14 residues. CDR3 protein: CASSREGWAQPQHF. In DNA, the CDR3 is TGTGCCAGCAGCCGAGAGGGGTGGGCTCAGCCCCAGCATTTT.

This clone was seen a handful of times. This rearrangement joins TRBV5-1 to TRBJ2-7; D could derive from TRBD1 or TRBD2 (6 bases each). The CDR3 consists of 13 residues. The germline V and J ends were trimmed by 3 bases and 5 bases, with 12 bases remaining between them. From germline, CDR1 is SGHRS and CDR2 YFSETQ. CDR3 loop: CASSSLGGDEQYF. In DNA form, the CDR3 reads TGCGCCAGCAGCTCCCTGGGGGGCGACGAGCAGTACTTC.

This clone was picked up a small number of times. This rearrangement joins TRBV19 to TRBJ1-6; 8 bases are a match to TRBD1. Germline lookup yields CDR1 LNHDA and CDR2 SQIVND (reference sequence). J lost 11 bases, V lost 4 bases, and 4 bases had no gene match. The CDR3 consists of 13 residues. CDR3 sequence reads: CASSRTGKAPLHF. In DNA form, the CDR3 reads TGTGCCAGTAGTAGGACAGGGAAAGCACCCCTCCACTTT.

This clone has a handful of counts. The J gene is TRBJ2-2, the V gene TRBV9; D may be TRBD1 (5 bases). This CDR3 contains 16 residues. Per germline, CDR1 SGDLS and CDR2 YYNGEE. The ends were cut back, 0 bases at V and 3 bases at J, with 12 bases in the middle. CDR3 sequence reads: CASSVVWAGHTGELFF. In DNA form, the CDR3 reads TGTGCCAGCAGCGTAGTTTGGGCAGGGCACACCGGGGAGCTGTTTTTT.

This clone was counted only a few times. The chain carries TRBV6-6 and TRBJ2-2; D is unresolved. Germline CDR1 is MNHNY and CDR2 is SVGAGI (reference sequence). Trimming shortened V by 6 bases and J by 1 base, and 6 bases separated the two germline ends. This CDR3 region has 13 residues. The CDR3 DNA reads TGTGCCAGCAGACAGTTGAACACCGGGGAGCTGTTTTTT. Its protein is CASRQLNTGELFF.

As to this clone: The sample carries other DNA sequences with the same CDR3. The chain couples TRBV28 to TRBJ1-2; D is unresolved. With 4 bases removed from V and 7 bases from J, the gap between germline ends came to 7 bases. Germline V gene data show CDR1 as MDHEN and CDR2 as SYDVKM. The CDR3 is 11 amino acids. CDR3 sequence: CASSSNSGYTF. The CDR3, as DNA: TGTGCCAGCAGTTCGAACAGTGGCTACACCTTC.

The table lists this clone with a few counts. This rearrangement joins TRBV25-1 to TRBJ2-1; D may be TRBD1 or TRBD2 (6 bases each). This CDR3 spans 16 amino acids. Germline CDR1 and CDR2: MGHDK and SYGVNS. V lost 4 bases to trimming and J lost 1 base, with 14 bases between them. Here the CDR3 reads CASSGGAGWSYNEQFF. CDR3 bases: TGTGCCAGCAGTGGGGGGGCAGGGTGGTCCTACAATGAGCAGTTCTTC. Supplemented by reference TRBV25-1 and TRBJ2-1, the full variable domain reads EADIYQTPRYLVIGTGKKITLECSQTMGHDKMYWYQQDPGMELHLIHYSYGVNSTEKGDLSSESTVSRIRTEHFPLTLESARPSHTSQYLCASSGGAGWSYNEQFFGPGTRLTVL.

This clone has only a few counts. This chain connects TRBV6-5 to TRBJ2-7, with D possibly TRBD1 on 5 matching bases. The germline V gene has CDR1 MNHEY and CDR2 SVGAGI. There are 13 residues in the CDR3. V shed 6 bases and J shed 1 base, with 10 bases lying between them. The CDR3 sequence: CASSPRTSYEQYF. The CDR3 DNA sequence: TGTGCCAGCAGCCCTCGGACATCCTACGAGCAGTACTTC.

The CDR3 is CASSIPGQGAQRLNIQYF. In DNA form, the CDR3 reads TGTGCCAGTAGTATTCCGGGACAGGGGGCGCAGAGGTTAAACATTCAGTACTTC. The chain joins TRBV19 to TRBJ2-4; 12 bases are shared with TRBD1. The germline V gene has CDR1 LNHDA and CDR2 SQIVND (reference sequence). The V segment lost 3 bases and the J segment 6 bases; nucleotides outside the gene matches: 12. CDR3 length equals 18 residues.

The rearrangement uses TRBV7-9 and TRBJ2-7; perhaps TRBD2 as D (6 bases). Germline-derived CDR1 and CDR2 are SEHNR and FQNEAQ (reference sequence). Trimming shortened V by 5 bases and J by 1 base, and 6 bases separated the two germline ends. CDR3 size: 12 residues. DNA of the CDR3: TGTGCCAGCAGCCGGGAGTCCTACGAGCAGTACTTC. This encodes CASSRESYEQYF.

This clone was seen more than once but under ten times. The chain is built from TRBV4-1 and TRBJ2-3, with 9 nucleotides matching TRBD2. Germline loops: CDR1 MGHRA, CDR2 YSYEKL. There are 16 residues in the CDR3. V dropped 7 bases and J dropped 0; count of bases not matched to a gene: 8. The CDR3 is CASKSSGGESTDTQYF. CDR3 bases: TGCGCCAGCAAGAGTAGCGGGGGCGAGAGCACAGATACGCAGTATTTT.

The genes are TRBV7-8 and TRBJ1-1; possible D gene TRBD1, 6 bases. Trimming shortened V by 2 bases and J by 2 bases, and 12 bases separated the two germline ends. In germline, CDR1 is SGHVS, CDR2 FQNEAQ. The CDR3 runs 15 residues. The CDR3 is CASSLLGTPNTEAFF. The CDR3 bases are TGTGCCAGCAGCTTACTCGGGACACCCAACACTGAAGCTTTCTTT. The full variable domain, with the rest looked up from reference TRBV7-8 and TRBJ1-1, is GAGVSQSPRYKVAKRGQDVALRCDPISGHVSLFWYQQALGQGPEFLTYFQNEAQLDKSGLPSDRFFAERPEGSVSTLKIQRTQQEDSAVYLCASSLLGTPNTEAFFGQGTRLTVV.

The chain couples TRBV30 to TRBJ1-3; D not resolved. V was shortened by 2 bases and J by 0 bases, with 11 bases between the two germline ends. Germline CDR1 reads GTSNPN; CDR2 reads SVGIG (reference sequence). The CDR3 has 15 amino acids. Here the CDR3 reads CAWSMSASSGNTIYF. CDR3 DNA sequence: TGTGCCTGGAGTATGTCAGCTTCCTCTGGAAACACCATATATTTT.

This chain joins TRBV27 and TRBJ1-1; the match to TRBD1 covers 9 bases. The CDR3 extends over 15 amino acids. Germline V gene sequence: CDR1 MNHEY, CDR2 SMNVEV (reference sequence). Trimming removed 7 bases from V and 5 bases from J; junction bases left unmatched: 11. This CDR3 is CASTDRGSVRTEAFF. CDR3 DNA: TGTGCCAGCACTGACAGGGGGTCGGTTAGAACTGAAGCTTTCTTT.

This clone was counted a few times. V is TRBV7-2 and J is TRBJ2-7; D is uncertain. V shed 3 bases and J shed 5 bases, with 11 bases lying between them. The CDR3 spans 13 residues. Germline lookup yields CDR1 SGHTA and CDR2 FQGNSA. The DNA for the CDR3 is TGTGCCAGCAGCTTCCGACCTACCCACGAGCAGTACTTC. It translates to CASSFRPTHEQYF.